These 2 T cell receptor beta chains were sequenced from one sample in a study of cytomegalovirus exposure and HLA in healthy donors. It was with 60 Vbeta and 13 Jbeta primers that the PCR ran. Repertoires were generated with immunoSEQ multiplex PCR, while TCRdb's copy carries only in-frame clones and drops some. This sample has 150,000 to 200,000 clones; 82% occur once, and the top ten carry around 0.1%. The sample consisted of PBMCs. The receptors shown here come from a boy aged 2 to 9 in good health and CMV-seronegative.

The V call is TRBV19, the J call TRBJ1-1; no firm D call. Trimming removed 7 bases at V and 2 bases at J, with 11 bases between. CDR3 length: 13 residues. Germline assignment: CDR1 LNHDA and CDR2 SQIVND (reference sequence). CDR3 nucleotide sequence: TGTGCCAGTATACTAGGGCCTAACACTGAAGCTTTCTTT. Translating gives CASILGPNTEAFF.

The V gene is TRBV18, the J gene TRBJ2-2, with unresolved D. V was pared by 1 base and J by 2 bases, with 11 bases between. CDR1 and CDR2 (germline): KGHSH, LQKENI. The CDR3 totals 16 residues. CDR3 nucleotide sequence: TGTGCCAGCTCACCACTAGTCCCCTCAAACACCGGGGAGCTGTTTTTT. Translating gives CASSPLVPSNTGELFF.